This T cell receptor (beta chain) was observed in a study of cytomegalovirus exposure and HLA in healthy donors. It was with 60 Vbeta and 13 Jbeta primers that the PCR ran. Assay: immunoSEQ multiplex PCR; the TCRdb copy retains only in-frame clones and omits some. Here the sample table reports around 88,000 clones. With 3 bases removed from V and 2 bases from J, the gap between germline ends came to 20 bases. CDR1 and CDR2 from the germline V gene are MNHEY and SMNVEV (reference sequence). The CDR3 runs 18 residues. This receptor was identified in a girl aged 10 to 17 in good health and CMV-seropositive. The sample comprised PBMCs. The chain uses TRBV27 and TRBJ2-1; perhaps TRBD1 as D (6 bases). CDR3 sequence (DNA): TGTGCCAGCAGTTTCGCGGTTGGGGGCCCGGCCCCCTACAATGAGCAGTTCTTC. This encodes CASSFAVGGPAPYNEQFF.